The 21 T cell receptor beta chains below were found in one sample sequenced in a study of OX40 agonist ivuxolimab in advanced cancers. Assay: immunoSEQ multiplex PCR; the TCRdb copy retains only in-frame clones and omits some. The sample has 40,000 or so clones, about four fifths seen once. The material sequenced was CD4+ or CD8+ T cells sorted from blood, taken in a trial of the OX40 agonist ivuxolimab. The receptors originated from an adult with an advanced solid tumor such as melanoma, head and neck, liver or kidney cancer.

The chain combines TRBV11-3 with TRBJ1-1, with unresolved D. Germline CDR1 and CDR2: SGHNT and YENEEA. The CDR3 length is 13 residues. Trimming removed 6 bases at V and 5 bases at J, with 13 bases between. The CDR3: CASSFTEVTEAFF. In DNA form, the CDR3 reads TGTGCCAGCAGTTTCACGGAGGTTACTGAAGCTTTCTTT.

A single count supports this clone. V and J are TRBV5-1 and TRBJ1-1, with D maybe TRBD1 (5 bases). CDR1 and CDR2 (germline): SGHRS, YFSETQ. Trimming shortened V by 1 base and J by 1 base, and 8 bases separated the two germline ends. There are 14 residues in the CDR3. CDR3 sequence (DNA): TGCGCCAGCAGCTTGAGGGGCCCGAACACTGAAGCTTTCTTT. Protein: CASSLRGPNTEAFF.

This clone is a singleton in its sample. The chain combines TRBV6-5 with TRBJ2-1, with 10 bases aligning to TRBD1. The ends lost 2 bases at V and 8 bases at J; junction bases unmatched: 3. The length of the CDR3 is 14 residues. The germline V gene has CDR1 MNHEY and CDR2 SVGAGI. CDR3 in amino acids: CASSYGQGVDEQFF. CDR3 nucleotides: TGTGCCAGCAGTTACGGACAGGGGGTGGATGAGCAGTTCTTC.

The chain has TRBV7-9 and TRBJ1-5; D may be TRBD1 (5 bases). Deletions cut 8 bases from V and 7 bases from J, with 12 bases between. CDR1 and CDR2 (germline): SEHNR, FQNEAQ (reference sequence). CDR3 length: 12 residues. The CDR3 reads CASSEWGQPQHF. The CDR3 region has the DNA TGTGCCAGCTCAGAATGGGGGCAGCCCCAGCATTTT.

This chain uses TRBV30 with TRBJ2-5, with D possibly being TRBD2 (6 bases). Germline V gives CDR1 GTSNPN, CDR2 SVGIG (reference sequence). V was trimmed by 3 bases and J by 2 bases, leaving 13 bases between them. CDR3 length: 14 residues. CDR3 coding DNA: TGTGCCTGGAGGTCTTGGGGGGTACAAGAGACCCAGTACTTC. As protein: CAWRSWGVQETQYF.

The chain joins TRBV7-8 to TRBJ1-5; 11 bases align to TRBD1. V shed 2 bases and J 6 bases; nucleotides not matched to a gene: 3. Germline CDR1 and CDR2: SGHVS and FQNEAQ. This CDR3 region has 15 residues. The CDR3 here is CASSLIGTGGQPQHF. Here the CDR3 DNA reads TGTGCCAGCAGCTTAATCGGGACAGGGGGTCAGCCCCAGCATTTT.

A few counts support this clone. The chain recombines TRBV4-1 with TRBJ2-6, with 8 bases fitting TRBD1. The CDR3 has 17 amino acids. Trimming removed 1 base from V and 2 bases from J; junction bases left unmatched: 4. The V gene's germline CDR1 is MGHRA and CDR2 YSYEKL. The DNA of the CDR3 is TGCGCCAGCAGCCAAGGGGCAGGGGGCGCTGGGGCCAACGTCCTGACTTTC. Its translation: CASSQGAGGAGANVLTF.

This chain links TRBV27 with TRBJ2-1; D gene uncertain. This CDR3 is 14 amino acids long. The V gene lost 5 bases and the J gene lost 0 bases, with 8 bases spanning the gap. CDR1 and CDR2 (germline): MNHEY, SMNVEV (reference sequence). Here the CDR3 reads CASSLRSSYNEQFF. The CDR3 nucleotides read TGTGCCAGCAGTCTCCGAAGCTCCTACAATGAGCAGTTCTTC.

The V call is TRBV27, the J call TRBJ2-3; 8 nucleotides match TRBD2. This CDR3 comprises 15 residues. CDR1 and CDR2 from the germline V gene are MNHEY and SMNVEV (reference sequence). V shed 5 bases, J shed 4 bases, and the junction held 8 bases outside the gene matches. The CDR3 DNA is TGTGCCAGCAGTCCAGCGGGAGACTGGGCAGATACGCAGTATTTT. It is translated as CASSPAGDWADTQYF.

This clone was observed a single time. The rearrangement links TRBV28 to TRBJ1-5; D unclear. The germline V gene encodes CDR1 MDHEN and CDR2 SYDVKM. V lost 3 bases and J lost 0, with 9 bases in between. This CDR3 contains 15 residues. DNA of the CDR3: TGTGCCAGCAGTTTTGAGCTTGATAGCAATCAGCCCCAGCATTTT. It specifies CASSFELDSNQPQHF.

The chain employs TRBV6-1 and TRBJ1-5; 9 bases are a match to TRBD1. Germline lookup yields CDR1 MNHNS and CDR2 SASEGT. With 7 bases clipped from V and 6 bases from J, the junction kept 7 bases outside the gene matches. The CDR3 totals 14 residues. This chain's CDR3 is CASTVDRGSQPQHF. The CDR3 DNA follows: TGTGCCAGCACCGTAGACAGGGGGTCTCAGCCCCAGCATTTT.

The V gene is TRBV2, the J gene TRBJ2-4, with TRBD2 matching over 9 bases. The CDR3 is 14 amino acids. The V segment lost 8 bases and the J segment 3 bases; nucleotides outside the gene matches: 5. Per the germline V gene, CDR1 is SNHLY and CDR2 is FYNNEI. CDR3 DNA sequence: TGTGCCAGCGTAGCGGGAGAGGGCAAAAACATTCAGTACTTC. The encoded protein is CASVAGEGKNIQYF.

The CDR3 sequence is CASSLAMGGGGAFF. The DNA of the CDR3 is TGTGCCAGCAGCTTGGCCATGGGGGGCGGAGGGGCTTTCTTT. The V gene is TRBV5-5, the J gene TRBJ1-1; D is perhaps TRBD1 (6 bases). The CDR3 loop spans 14 amino acids. Germline assignment: CDR1 SGHKS and CDR2 YYEKEE (reference sequence). V lost 0 bases and J lost 11, with 17 bases in between.

The rearrangement links TRBV7-9 to TRBJ2-3; 13 bases match TRBD2. This CDR3 spans 16 amino acids. The V gene end was trimmed by 7 bases and the J gene end by 5 bases; junction bases not matched to a gene: 9. Germline V gives CDR1 SEHNR, CDR2 FQNEAQ (reference sequence). The CDR3, as DNA: TGTGCCAGCATCACCGGGACTAGCGGGGCAAAAGATACGCAGTATTTT. This gives the protein CASITGTSGAKDTQYF.

V usage is TRBV21-1 and J usage is TRBJ2-2; the D call TRBD2 from the table was never checked on the DNA. TRBV21-1 is designated a pseudogene. CDR3 length: 17 residues. CDR3 sequence reads: CASSTSGVKGHAGELFF. The DNA of the CDR3 is TGTGCCAGCAGCACCTCCGGGGTCAAAGGCCACGCCGGGGAGCTGTTTTTT.

This clone was observed a handful of times. This sample includes further DNA sequences coding for the same CDR3. The chain links TRBV6-1 to TRBJ1-2, with D possibly matching TRBD1 (6 bases). This CDR3 has 15 amino acids. Trimming pared 3 bases from V and 1 base from J, leaving 12 bases between. Germline V gene data show CDR1 as MNHNS and CDR2 as SASEGT. CDR3 region: CASSEGQGINYGYTF. In nucleotides, the CDR3 is TGTGCCAGCAGTGAGGGGCAGGGGATTAACTATGGCTACACCTTC.

This clone has a single count. The V call is TRBV7-6, the J call TRBJ2-2, with D possibly being TRBD1 or TRBD2 (6 bases each). This CDR3 spans 17 amino acids. From germline, CDR1 is SGHVS and CDR2 FNYEAQ. V lost 2 bases and J 4 bases, leaving 17 bases between the germline ends. The CDR3 sequence: CASSLKGGLSSTGELFF. CDR3 nucleotide sequence: TGTGCCAGCAGCTTAAAGGGGGGACTGTCGAGCACCGGGGAGCTGTTTTTT.

The V and J genes are TRBV11-3 and TRBJ2-3; TRBD2 matches 10 bases. V trimming: 5 bases; J trimming: 2 bases; junction bases outside the gene matches: 13. CDR1 and CDR2 (germline): SGHNT, YENEEA. The CDR3 extends over 18 amino acids. CDR3 in DNA: TGTGCCAGCAGCACGGGGGTTTGGAGCGGGAGGGCCACAGATACGCAGTATTTT. This codes for CASSTGVWSGRATDTQYF.

This clone was picked up one time. The chain joins TRBV2 to TRBJ2-7, with TRBD2 identical over 10 bases. Germline V lookup: CDR1 SNHLY, CDR2 FYNNEI. After removal of 6 bases from V and 5 bases from J, the junction contained 10 bases not matched to a gene. CDR3 length equals 15 residues. The CDR3 DNA reads as TGTGCCAGCAGGAGGGCGGGACTAGCGTTACACGAGCAGTACTTC. Its protein is CASRRAGLALHEQYF.

This chain joins TRBV7-6 and TRBJ1-1; D gene unclear. The germline V gene encodes CDR1 SGHVS and CDR2 FNYEAQ. Trimming pared 0 bases from V and 3 bases from J, leaving 5 bases between. There are 13 residues in the CDR3. For the CDR3, the DNA is TGTGCCAGCAGCTTAGCGAAAGACACTGAAGCTTTCTTT. Protein sequence: CASSLAKDTEAFF.

In DNA form, the CDR3 reads TGTGCCAGCAGCGGAGCCGGGACAGGGCTGAACGGCTACACCTTC. Translated: CASSGAGTGLNGYTF. The chain couples TRBV5-4 to TRBJ1-2; 9 bases line up with TRBD1. V shed 4 bases, J shed 8 bases, and the junction held 12 bases outside the gene matches. Germline CDR1 SGHNT, CDR2 YYREEE (reference sequence). The CDR3 is 15 residues long.